This TCR beta chain was sequenced during a study of low-dose radiotherapy and immunotherapy resistance in tumors. Whole-study context: Each fraction for Cohort 1 was 0.5 Gy, given every 2 weeks, and the total came to 6.5 Gy. Participants in Cohort 2 were given 1 Gy per fraction every two weeks, for 13 Gy over 26 weeks.

TRAV- and TRBV-specific primers primed first-strand cDNA, covering alpha and beta chains. The authors amplified TCRs for about 20 PCR cycles with a constant-region primer and a V-primer adapter. By in vitro transcription, the isolated mRNA was amplified. Using its own MiXCR run on the reads, TCRdb lists one record per CDR3 protein. The data show some 88,000 distinct CDR3 sequences, around 9.2% seen once. This CDR3 contains 12 residues. V was clipped by 4 bases and J by 4 bases, with 7 bases between them. The germline CDR1 and CDR2 sequences are MNHNS and SASEGT. This clonotype was found many times. Time point in this sample: before trial treatment.

This chain connects TRBV6-1 to TRBJ1-1; D call uncertain. The material was PBMCs, obtained before treatment. The TCR comes from a male donor with prostate cancer. The CDR3 sequence is CASSGEGTEAFF. The CDR3 DNA reads TGTGCCAGCAGTGGAGAGGGCACTGAAGCTTTCTTT.